The rows below give T cell receptor beta chains drawn from one sample of a study of blood T cell repertoires in COVID-19. TCRdb's copy holds only in-frame clones and misses some; the assay was immunoSEQ multiplex PCR. The table has approximately 200,000 clones, around 86% seen once; the top ten hold less than 8%. Material: PBMCs or T cells enriched from blood (not recorded which). Receptor source: a man in his thirties or forties in a cohort exposed to, infected with or recovered from COVID-19 (not recorded which). Each CDR3 is given with its conserved first and last residue. A D gene is named only where the DNA matches it firmly. Clone size, where shown, is once, few, many, or a class for clones that have expanded.

V: TRBV20-1
size: few
J: TRBJ1-1
D: .
CDR3: CSASHSEAFF
DNA: TGCAGTGCTAGTCATTCAGAAGCTTTCTTT

V: TRBV13
size: .
J: TRBJ1-5
D: TRBD1
CDR3: CASSSGQGPHQPQHF
DNA: TGTGCCAGCAGCTCTGGACAGGGCCCTCATCAGCCCCAGCATTTT

V: TRBV5-1
size: .
J: TRBJ1-2
D: .
CDR3: CASRYRGESNYGYTF
DNA: TGCGCCAGCAGGTACCGGGGGGAGTCTAACTATGGCTACACCTTC

V: TRBV29-1
size: .
J: TRBJ2-3
D: TRBD2
CDR3: CSAGTSAADTQYF
DNA: TGCAGCGCAGGGACTAGCGCGGCAGATACGCAGTATTTT

V: TRBV4-1
size: .
J: TRBJ2-7
D: .
CDR3: CASSQATGAAYEQYF
DNA: TGCGCCAGCAGCCAAGCGACAGGAGCCGCCTACGAGCAGTACTTC

V: TRBV18
size: .
J: TRBJ2-1
D: .
CDR3: CASSPPSAARLSSYNEQFF
DNA: TGTGCCAGCTCACCTCCCTCCGCGGCGCGGCTAAGCTCCTACAATGAGCAGTTCTTC

V: TRBV28
size: .
J: TRBJ1-1
D: TRBD1
CDR3: CASRTGDHTEAFF
DNA: TGTGCCAGCAGGACAGGGGACCACACTGAAGCTTTCTTT

V: TRBV19
size: .
J: TRBJ2-1
D: TRBD1
CDR3: CASRDRGRQFF
DNA: TGTGCCAGTAGAGACAGGGGGCGGCAGTTCTTC

V: TRBV27
size: .
J: TRBJ1-2
D: .
CDR3: CASSSGGAGEEGYGYTF
DNA: TGTGCCAGCAGTTCCGGTGGGGCGGGGGAGGAGGGCTATGGCTACACCTTC

V: TRBV18
size: few
J: TRBJ1-2
D: .
CDR3: CASSPDSAYGYTF
DNA: TGTGCCAGCTCACCGGACAGTGCCTATGGCTACACCTTC

V: TRBV24-1
size: .
J: TRBJ2-2
D: TRBD2
CDR3: CATRSRTSGTGELFF
DNA: TGTGCCACCAGGTCCAGGACTAGCGGCACCGGGGAGCTGTTTTTT

V: TRBV27
size: .
J: TRBJ2-7
D: TRBD1
CDR3: CASRMTGGGEQYF
DNA: TGTGCCAGCAGAATGACAGGGGGGGGCGAGCAGTACTTC

V: TRBV7-2
size: .
J: TRBJ2-4
D: .
CDR3: CASSLEAWRPNSAKNIQYF
DNA: TGTGCCAGCAGCCTCGAAGCTTGGCGGCCTAATAGCGCCAAAAACATTCAGTACTTC

V: TRBV5-1
size: .
J: TRBJ2-7
D: .
CDR3: CASSTGTGSTYEQYF
DNA: TGCGCCAGCAGCACAGGGACGGGATCCACCTACGAGCAGTACTTC

V: TRBV7-2
size: .
J: TRBJ2-3
D: .
CDR3: CASSFSSKDTQYF
DNA: TGTGCCAGCAGCTTCTCCTCTAAAGATACGCAGTATTTT

V: TRBV5-6
size: .
J: TRBJ2-7
D: TRBD1
CDR3: CASRSNRGHYEQYF
DNA: TGTGCCAGCAGATCGAACAGGGGGCACTACGAGCAGTACTTC

V: TRBV27
size: .
J: TRBJ1-5
D: .
CDR3: CASGHQGWPQPQHF
DNA: TGTGCCAGCGGGCATCAGGGGTGGCCTCAGCCCCAGCATTTT

V: TRBV7-9
size: .
J: TRBJ2-1
D: TRBD2
CDR3: CASSRPTGGSGNEQFF
DNA: TGTGCCAGCAGCCGCCCGACGGGAGGTTCCGGCAATGAGCAGTTCTTC

V: TRBV9
size: .
J: TRBJ1-3
D: .
CDR3: CASSVAKDRDSGNTIYF
DNA: TGTGCCAGCAGCGTAGCTAAGGACAGAGACTCTGGAAACACCATATATTTT

V: TRBV15
size: once
J: TRBJ2-1
D: .
CDR3: CATSGTGAYNEQFF
DNA: TGTGCCACCAGCGGGACTGGAGCCTACAATGAGCAGTTCTTC

V: TRBV5-1
size: .
J: TRBJ1-6
D: .
CDR3: CASSSGVNHNSPLHF
DNA: TGCGCCAGCAGCTCGGGAGTGAACCATAATTCACCCCTCCACTTT

V: TRBV6-2/TRBV6-3
size: .
J: TRBJ1-5
D: .
CDR3: CASSPYSRNQPQHF
DNA: TGTGCCAGCAGTCCGTACAGCCGAAATCAGCCCCAGCATTTT

V: TRBV9
size: .
J: TRBJ2-5
D: .
CDR3: CASSVDPGETKTQYF
DNA: TGTGCCAGCAGCGTAGATCCAGGGGAGACTAAGACCCAGTACTTC

V: TRBV14
size: .
J: TRBJ2-7
D: TRBD1
CDR3: CASSQDHSGGSGEQYF
DNA: TGTGCCAGCAGCCAAGATCACTCAGGGGGCAGCGGCGAGCAGTACTTC

V: TRBV27
size: once
J: TRBJ1-3
D: .
CDR3: CASSFQAGNTIYF
DNA: TGTGCCAGCAGTTTCCAGGCTGGAAACACCATATATTTT

V: TRBV19
size: many
J: TRBJ2-6
D: .
CDR3: CASIGLPSSSGANVLTF
DNA: TGTGCCAGTATTGGCCTCCCCTCAAGCTCTGGGGCCAACGTCCTGACTTTC

V: TRBV19
size: .
J: TRBJ2-3
D: .
CDR3: CASNPLRGKGADTQYF
DNA: TGTGCCAGTAACCCCCTTCGCGGAAAGGGGGCAGATACGCAGTATTTT

V: TRBV5-1
size: once
J: TRBJ1-5
D: TRBD1
CDR3: CASRRTGKSNQPQHF
DNA: TGCGCCAGCAGACGGACAGGGAAAAGCAATCAGCCCCAGCATTTT

V: TRBV14
size: .
J: TRBJ2-2
D: TRBD2
CDR3: CASSQDQSGSRTGELFF
DNA: TGTGCCAGCAGCCAAGATCAAAGCGGGAGTCGCACCGGGGAGCTGTTTTTT

V: TRBV27
size: .
J: TRBJ2-7
D: .
CDR3: CASSLLPNPAAYEQYF
DNA: TGTGCCAGCAGTCTCCTACCCAACCCTGCGGCCTACGAGCAGTACTTC

V: TRBV27
size: .
J: TRBJ2-7
D: .
CDR3: CASRQGGYEQYF
DNA: TGTGCCAGCAGACAGGGTGGCTACGAGCAGTACTTC

V: TRBV28
size: once
J: TRBJ1-1
D: .
CDR3: CASSQFTNTEAFF
DNA: TGTGCCAGCAGTCAGTTTACGAACACTGAAGCTTTCTTT

V: TRBV19
size: .
J: TRBJ2-1
D: .
CDR3: CASSPSWATYNEQFF
DNA: TGTGCCAGTAGTCCTTCATGGGCCACCTACAATGAGCAGTTCTTC

V: TRBV2
size: .
J: TRBJ2-2
D: TRBD1
CDR3: CASRESDPGGGELFF
DNA: TGTGCCAGCAGAGAGAGCGACCCAGGGGGCGGGGAGCTGTTTTTT

V: TRBV7-3
size: .
J: TRBJ2-6
D: .
CDR3: CASSLGTSISGANVLTF
DNA: TGTGCCAGCAGCTTGGGGACAAGTATCTCTGGGGCCAACGTCCTGACTTTC

V: TRBV3-1/TRBV3-2
size: .
J: TRBJ2-7
D: TRBD2
CDR3: CASTLGTSGYEQYF
DNA: TGTGCCAGCACCCTCGGGACTAGCGGCTACGAGCAGTACTTC

V: TRBV5-1
size: .
J: TRBJ1-2
D: TRBD1
CDR3: CASSPPDRKGYTF
DNA: TGCGCCAGCAGCCCCCCGGACAGGAAAGGCTACACCTTC

V: TRBV6-5
size: .
J: TRBJ1-1
D: .
CDR3: CASTRPGNTEAFF
DNA: TGTGCCAGCACCCGCCCGGGGAACACTGAAGCTTTCTTT

V: TRBV27
size: .
J: TRBJ2-7
D: .
CDR3: CASTRLEGPSSYEQYF
DNA: TGTGCCAGCACCCGGCTAGAGGGCCCGAGTTCCTACGAGCAGTACTTC

V: TRBV21-1
size: .
J: TRBJ2-3
D: .
CDR3: CASSSYLAGGGTDTQYF
DNA: TGTGCCAGCAGCAGTTATCTAGCGGGAGGTGGCACAGATACGCAGTATTTT

V: TRBV13
size: .
J: TRBJ1-2
D: TRBD1
CDR3: CASSKQGDYGYTF
DNA: TGTGCCAGCAGCAAACAGGGGGACTATGGCTACACCTTC

V: TRBV21-1
size: .
J: TRBJ2-1
D: .
CDR3: CASSKEAIAGGPKLNEQFF
DNA: TGTGCCAGCAGCAAAGAGGCTATAGCGGGAGGGCCCAAATTAAATGAGCAGTTCTTC

V: TRBV6-4
size: .
J: TRBJ1-2
D: .
CDR3: CASSDSPGTNYGYTF
DNA: TGTGCCAGCAGTGACTCCCCAGGGACTAACTATGGCTACACCTTC

V: TRBV18
size: .
J: TRBJ1-1
D: .
CDR3: CASSPWRGAPPAEAFF
DNA: TGTGCCAGCTCACCTTGGAGGGGAGCCCCCCCCGCTGAAGCTTTCTTT

V: TRBV7-9
size: .
J: TRBJ2-5
D: TRBD1
CDR3: CASSLRQGGETQYF
DNA: TGTGCCAGCAGCTTACGACAGGGCGGGGAGACCCAGTACTTC

V: TRBV7-7
size: .
J: TRBJ2-1
D: TRBD2
CDR3: CASSLVGGPLAENYNEQFF
DNA: TGTGCTAGCAGCTTAGTTGGAGGGCCCCTAGCGGAAAACTACAATGAGCAGTTCTTC

V: TRBV7-8
size: .
J: TRBJ2-1
D: .
CDR3: CASSFSGEQFF
DNA: TGTGCCAGCAGCTTTTCGGGTGAGCAGTTCTTC

V: TRBV28
size: .
J: TRBJ2-5
D: .
CDR3: CASSPLDGSMNF
DNA: TGTGCCAGCAGCCCGCTGGACGGGAGTATGAACTTC

V: TRBV7-9
size: .
J: TRBJ1-6
D: .
CDR3: CASSLERQRESSYNSPLHF
DNA: TGTGCCAGCAGCTTAGAGCGACAGCGGGAGAGCTCCTATAATTCACCCCTCCACTTT

V: TRBV7-8
size: .
J: TRBJ1-2
D: .
CDR3: CASSPSPGGEGYTF
DNA: TGTGCCAGCAGCCCTAGTCCGGGGGGAGAGGGCTACACCTTC

V: TRBV18
size: once
J: TRBJ1-4
D: .
CDR3: CASSPLYRDDEKLFF
DNA: TGTGCCAGCTCACCACTGTACAGGGACGACGAAAAACTGTTTTTT

V: TRBV5-1
size: once
J: TRBJ2-5
D: .
CDR3: CASIGTQYF
DNA: TGCGCCAGCATCGGGACCCAGTACTTC

V: TRBV20-1
size: .
J: TRBJ1-1
D: TRBD1
CDR3: CSASHIQGQEAFF
DNA: TGCAGTGCCAGTCACATACAGGGGCAGGAAGCTTTCTTT

V: TRBV5-6
size: once
J: TRBJ1-4
D: TRBD1
CDR3: CASSLAGTVNEKLFF
DNA: TGTGCCAGCAGCTTGGCGGGGACAGTGAATGAAAAACTGTTTTTT

V: TRBV19
size: .
J: TRBJ2-1
D: TRBD1
CDR3: CASSITRGIYNEQFF
DNA: TGTGCCAGTAGTATTACCAGGGGGATCTACAATGAGCAGTTCTTC

V: TRBV29-1
size: .
J: TRBJ1-2
D: TRBD1
CDR3: CSTSDRVYGYTF
DNA: TGCAGCACTTCAGACAGGGTCTATGGCTACACCTTC

V: TRBV28
size: .
J: TRBJ1-5
D: .
CDR3: CASRGTFGGNQPQHF
DNA: TGTGCCAGCAGGGGGACATTCGGTGGCAATCAGCCCCAGCATTTT